Listed here are 5 T cell receptor beta chains from one sample, sequenced in a study of blood T cell repertoires in COVID-19. The method was immunoSEQ multiplex PCR; TCRdb's version includes in-frame clones alone and lacks a portion of them. The repertoire consists of 300,000 to 350,000 clones, with 65% to 90% occurring once and the leading ten covering roughly 4%. Sequencing was performed on PBMCs or T cells enriched from blood (not recorded which). These receptors were collected from a woman between 40 and 55 years old with acute COVID-19.

The CDR3 DNA sequence: TGTGCCAGCGCTCCTAGCGGGAGGTTCTGGGAGACCCAGTACTTC. It codes for CASAPSGRFWETQYF. This chain connects TRBV28 to TRBJ2-5; 11 bases fit TRBD2. Unmatched junction bases numbered 10, after V lost 8 bases and J lost 5 bases. CDR1 and CDR2 from the germline V gene are MDHEN and SYDVKM. The CDR3 length is 15 residues.

CDR3 protein: CATKVAGGTYNEQFF. The CDR3 coding sequence is TGTGCCACAAAAGTAGCGGGAGGCACCTACAATGAGCAGTTCTTC. The genes are TRBV7-2 and TRBJ2-1; the match to TRBD2 covers 10 bases. The CDR3 extends over 15 amino acids. Germline V gene data show CDR1 as SGHTA and CDR2 as FQGNSA. After removal of 10 bases from V and 2 bases from J, the junction contained 8 bases not matched to a gene.

V is TRBV2 and J is TRBJ2-3; 14 positions agree with TRBD2. The germline gives CDR1 SNHLY, CDR2 FYNNEI. The junction had 14 bases not matched to a gene; V was cut back by 10 bases and J by 2 bases. This CDR3 has 18 amino acids. This chain's CDR3 is CAISQGTSGSFITDTQYF. DNA for the CDR3: TGTGCCATATCTCAGGGGACTAGCGGGAGCTTTATCACAGATACGCAGTATTTT.

This clone has only a few counts. This chain uses TRBV11-2 with TRBJ1-2; 9 bases fit TRBD1. J gave up 4 bases and V 5 bases, and 8 bases lay outside the gene matches. CDR1 and CDR2 (germline): SGHAT, FQNNGV. The CDR3 contains 15 residues. The CDR3 sequence: CASSPGTGSGYGYTF. The CDR3 coding sequence is TGTGCCAGCAGCCCCGGGACAGGGTCTGGCTATGGCTACACCTTC.

The J gene is TRBJ1-1, the V gene TRBV27; the D gene is possibly TRBD1 (6 bases). This CDR3 is 14 amino acids long. V was clipped by 0 bases and J by 6 bases, with 11 bases between them. Germline V lookup: CDR1 MNHEY, CDR2 SMNVEV (reference sequence). CDR3: CASSLSVGAAEAFF. CDR3 nucleotide sequence: TGTGCCAGCAGTTTATCGGTGGGGGCTGCTGAAGCTTTCTTT.